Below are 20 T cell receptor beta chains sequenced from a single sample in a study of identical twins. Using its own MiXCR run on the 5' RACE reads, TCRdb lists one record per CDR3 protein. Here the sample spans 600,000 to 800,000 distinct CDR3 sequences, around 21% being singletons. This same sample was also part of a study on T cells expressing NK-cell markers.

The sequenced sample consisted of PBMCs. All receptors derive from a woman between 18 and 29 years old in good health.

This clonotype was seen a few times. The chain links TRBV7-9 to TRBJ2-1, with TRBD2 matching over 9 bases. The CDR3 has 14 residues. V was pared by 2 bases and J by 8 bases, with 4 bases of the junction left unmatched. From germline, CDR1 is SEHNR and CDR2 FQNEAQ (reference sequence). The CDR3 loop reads CASSLSGGRDEQFF. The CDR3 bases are TGTGCCAGCAGCTTATCGGGCGGGAGGGATGAGCAGTTCTTC.

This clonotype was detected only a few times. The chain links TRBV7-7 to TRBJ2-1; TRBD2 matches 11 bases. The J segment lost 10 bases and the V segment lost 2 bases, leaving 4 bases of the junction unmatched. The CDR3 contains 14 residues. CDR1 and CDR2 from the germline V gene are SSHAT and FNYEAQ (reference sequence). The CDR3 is CASSLQGLAVEQFF. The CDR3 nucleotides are TGTGCCAGCAGCTTACAGGGACTAGCGGTAGAGCAGTTCTTC.

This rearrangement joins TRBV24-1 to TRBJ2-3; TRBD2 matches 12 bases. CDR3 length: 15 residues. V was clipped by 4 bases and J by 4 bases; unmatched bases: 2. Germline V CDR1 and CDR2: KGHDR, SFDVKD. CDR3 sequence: CATSERTSGADTQYF. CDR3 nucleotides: TGTGCCACCAGTGAGAGGACTAGCGGGGCAGATACGCAGTATTTT.

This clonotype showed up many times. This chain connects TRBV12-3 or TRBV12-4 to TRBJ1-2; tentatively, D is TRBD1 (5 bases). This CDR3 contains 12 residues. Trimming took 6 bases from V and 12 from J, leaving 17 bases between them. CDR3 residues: CASRRDGAINTF. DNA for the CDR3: TGTGCCAGCAGACGGGACGGGGCGATTAACACCTTC.

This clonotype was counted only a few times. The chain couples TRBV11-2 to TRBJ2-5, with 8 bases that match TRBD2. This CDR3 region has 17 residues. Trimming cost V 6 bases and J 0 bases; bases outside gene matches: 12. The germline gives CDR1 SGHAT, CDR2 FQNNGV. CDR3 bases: TGTGCCAGCAGGGGGTTAGGGGAGCGGGAGTACCAAGAGACCCAGTACTTC. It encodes CASRGLGEREYQETQYF. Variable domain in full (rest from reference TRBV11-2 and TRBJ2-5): EAGVAQSPRYKIIEKRQSVAFWCNPISGHATLYWYQQILGQGPKLLIQFQNNGVVDDSQLPKDRFSAERLKGVDSTLKIQPAKLEDSAVYLCASRGLGEREYQETQYFGPGTRLLVL.

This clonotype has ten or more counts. Here the CDR3 DNA reads TGTGCCAGCAGCCCCGATACGTTAGCGGGAGGTTACAATGAGCAGTTCTTC. Translating gives CASSPDTLAGGYNEQFF. This chain connects TRBV13 to TRBJ2-1, with TRBD2 matching over 10 bases. Per germline, CDR1 PRHDT and CDR2 FYEKMQ (reference sequence). V was clipped by 5 bases and J by 4 bases; unmatched bases: 11. This CDR3 is built from 17 residues.

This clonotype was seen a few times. CDR3 DNA sequence: TGTGCCAGCAGTTCTGGACAGGGGCCCCGGAATGAGCAGTTCTTC. Amino acid sequence: CASSSGQGPRNEQFF. The V call is TRBV12-3 or TRBV12-4, the J call TRBJ2-1, with TRBD1 matching over 9 bases. The CDR3 extends over 15 amino acids. V was clipped by 4 bases and J by 7 bases; unmatched bases: 8.

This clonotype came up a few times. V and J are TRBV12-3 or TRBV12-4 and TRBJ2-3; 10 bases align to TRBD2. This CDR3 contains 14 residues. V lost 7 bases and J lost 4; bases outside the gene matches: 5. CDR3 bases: TGTGCCAGCAACCCTAGCGGGGGCTCAGATACGCAGTATTTT. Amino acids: CASNPSGGSDTQYF.

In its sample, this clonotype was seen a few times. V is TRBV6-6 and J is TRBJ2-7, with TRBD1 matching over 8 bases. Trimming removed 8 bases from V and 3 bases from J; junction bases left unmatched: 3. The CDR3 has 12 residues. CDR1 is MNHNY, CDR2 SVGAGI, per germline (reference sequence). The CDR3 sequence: CASGQGFYEQYF. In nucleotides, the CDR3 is TGTGCCAGCGGACAGGGTTTCTACGAGCAGTACTTC.

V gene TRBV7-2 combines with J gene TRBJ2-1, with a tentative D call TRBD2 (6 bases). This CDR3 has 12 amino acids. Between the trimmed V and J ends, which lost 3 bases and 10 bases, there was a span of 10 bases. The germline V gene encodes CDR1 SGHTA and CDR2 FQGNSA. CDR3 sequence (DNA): TGTGCCAGCAGCTTTCTACTAGCCGAGCAGTTCTTC. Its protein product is CASSFLLAEQFF.

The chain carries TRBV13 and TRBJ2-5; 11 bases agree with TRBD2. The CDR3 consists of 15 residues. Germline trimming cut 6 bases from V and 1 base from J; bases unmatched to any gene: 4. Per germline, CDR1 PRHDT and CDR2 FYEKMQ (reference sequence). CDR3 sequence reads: CASRFGTSGQETQYF. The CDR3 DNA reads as TGTGCCAGCAGGTTTGGGACTAGCGGCCAAGAGACCCAGTACTTC.

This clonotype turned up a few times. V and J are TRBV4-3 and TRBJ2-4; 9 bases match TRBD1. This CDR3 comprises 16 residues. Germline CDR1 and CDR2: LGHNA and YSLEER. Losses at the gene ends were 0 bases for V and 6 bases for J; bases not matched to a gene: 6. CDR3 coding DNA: TGCGCCAGCAGCCAAGAAGTCACAGGGGGCTTAAACATTCAGTACTTC. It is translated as CASSQEVTGGLNIQYF.

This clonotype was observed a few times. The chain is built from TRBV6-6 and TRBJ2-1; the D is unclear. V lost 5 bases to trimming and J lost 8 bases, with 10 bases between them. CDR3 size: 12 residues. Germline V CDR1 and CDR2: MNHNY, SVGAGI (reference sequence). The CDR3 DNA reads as TGTGCCAGCAGTCCTTACTTGGATGAGCAGTTCTTC. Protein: CASSPYLDEQFF.

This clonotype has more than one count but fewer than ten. The CDR3 DNA follows: TGCGCCAGCAGATTTCTTACTGGGGCCAACGTCCTGACTTTC. This codes for CASRFLTGANVLTF. This chain links TRBV5-1 with TRBJ2-6; D is ambiguous. V shed 5 bases and J shed 2 bases, with 8 bases lying between them. Germline CDR1 SGHRS, CDR2 YFSETQ. The CDR3 spans 14 residues.

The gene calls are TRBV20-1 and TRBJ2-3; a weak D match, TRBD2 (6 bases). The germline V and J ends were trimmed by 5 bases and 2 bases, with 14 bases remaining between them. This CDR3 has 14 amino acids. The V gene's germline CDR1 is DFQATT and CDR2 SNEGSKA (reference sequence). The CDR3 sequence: CSAPSRDFTDTQYF. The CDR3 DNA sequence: TGCAGTGCTCCTAGTAGGGACTTCACAGATACGCAGTATTTT.

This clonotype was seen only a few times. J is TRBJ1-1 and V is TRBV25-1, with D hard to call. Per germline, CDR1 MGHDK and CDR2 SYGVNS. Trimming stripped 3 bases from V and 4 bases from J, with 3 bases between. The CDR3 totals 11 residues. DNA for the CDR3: TGTGCCAGCAGTGAGACCACTGAAGCTTTCTTT. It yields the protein CASSETTEAFF.

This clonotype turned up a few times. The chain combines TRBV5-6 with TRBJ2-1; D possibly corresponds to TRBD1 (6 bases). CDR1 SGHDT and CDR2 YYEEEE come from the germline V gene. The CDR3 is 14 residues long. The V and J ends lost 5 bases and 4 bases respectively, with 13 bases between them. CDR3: CASSFLTGYNEQFF. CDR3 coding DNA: TGTGCCAGCAGTTTTCTCACAGGGTACAATGAGCAGTTCTTC.

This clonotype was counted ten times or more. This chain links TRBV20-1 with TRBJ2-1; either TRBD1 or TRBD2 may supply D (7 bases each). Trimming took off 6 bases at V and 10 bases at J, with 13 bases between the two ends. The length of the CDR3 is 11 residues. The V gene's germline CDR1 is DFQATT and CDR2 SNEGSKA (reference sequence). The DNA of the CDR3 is TGCAGTGCCCCCAGGGGGGGCGAGCAGTTCTTC. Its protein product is CSAPRGGEQFF.

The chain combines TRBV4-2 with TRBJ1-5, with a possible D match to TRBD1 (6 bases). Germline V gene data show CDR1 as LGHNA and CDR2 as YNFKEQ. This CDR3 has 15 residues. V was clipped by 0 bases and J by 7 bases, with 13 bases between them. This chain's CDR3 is CASSQDGQGTQPQHF. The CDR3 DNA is TGTGCCAGCAGCCAAGATGGGCAGGGGACCCAGCCCCAGCATTTT.

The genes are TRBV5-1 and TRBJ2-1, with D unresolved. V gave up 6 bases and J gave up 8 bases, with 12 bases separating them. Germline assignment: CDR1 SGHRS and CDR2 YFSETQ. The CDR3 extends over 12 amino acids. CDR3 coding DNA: TGCGCCAGCACCGAGCTTGAAGATGAGCAGTTCTTC. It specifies CASTELEDEQFF.